Below, 25 T cell receptor beta chains from the same sample are listed, as sequenced in a study of blood T cell repertoires in COVID-19. Measured with immunoSEQ multiplex PCR; TCRdb has only the in-frame clones, and not every one. Among 200,000 to 300,000 clones listed, approximately 88% were seen once. Input material: peripheral blood. These receptors were taken from a human donor in a cohort sampled during active COVID-19.

This chain uses TRBV7-9 with TRBJ1-4, with no clear D. The CDR3 has 13 amino acids. V lost 3 bases and J 10 bases, leaving 12 bases between the germline ends. Germline CDR1 SEHNR, CDR2 FQNEAQ (reference sequence). The CDR3 is CASSLPGEGKLFF. Written as DNA, the CDR3 is TGTGCCAGCAGCTTGCCCGGGGAGGGAAAACTGTTTTTT.

The chain recombines TRBV4-1 with TRBJ1-3, with D hard to call. Per germline, CDR1 MGHRA and CDR2 YSYEKL. The V end lost 4 bases, the J end lost 0 bases, and 13 bases lay between the germline ends. The CDR3 covers 16 residues. The CDR3 reads CASSPKGATSGNTIYF. DNA of the CDR3: TGCGCCAGCAGCCCTAAGGGAGCTACCTCTGGAAACACCATATATTTT.

The chain employs TRBV7-2 and TRBJ2-3; the match to TRBD2 covers 8 bases. Germline values: CDR1 SGHTA, CDR2 FQGNSA. V was pared by 4 bases and J by 0 bases, with 6 bases of the junction left unmatched. This CDR3 is 16 amino acids long. The CDR3 here is CASSWRASGSTDTQYF. CDR3 DNA sequence: TGTGCCAGCAGCTGGCGGGCTAGCGGGAGCACAGATACGCAGTATTTT.

The rearrangement uses TRBV10-3 and TRBJ1-4, with 8 bases aligning to TRBD1. Germline V gene sequence: CDR1 ENHRY, CDR2 SYGVKD. Trimming at V came to 3 bases and at J to 6 bases, leaving 3 bases not matched to a gene. This CDR3 is 14 amino acids long. CDR3 residues: CAISEGQGYEKLFF. DNA of the CDR3: TGTGCCATCAGTGAAGGACAGGGTTATGAAAAACTGTTTTTT.

The V gene is TRBV7-9, the J gene TRBJ1-2; 8 nucleotides line up with TRBD1. The CDR3 sequence is 15 residues long. Germline-derived CDR1 and CDR2 are SEHNR and FQNEAQ (reference sequence). J gave up 6 bases and V 5 bases, and 11 bases lay outside the gene matches. In nucleotides, the CDR3 is TGTGCCAGCAGCCATAGGGGCGGACAGGGCAATGGCTACACCTTC. Encoded protein: CASSHRGGQGNGYTF.

The V call is TRBV6-5, the J call TRBJ2-7, with TRBD2 as a possible D gene (6 bases). Germline V gene data show CDR1 as MNHEY and CDR2 as SVGAGI. This CDR3 is built from 12 residues. The CDR3 here is CCSEGPPYEQYF. The CDR3 nucleotides are TGTTGTTCGGAGGGGCCTCCCTACGAGCAGTACTTC.

This rearrangement joins TRBV7-9 to TRBJ2-5, with 9 bases aligning to TRBD2. The CDR3 extends over 14 amino acids. J was trimmed by 5 bases and V by 6 bases; bases with no gene match: 7. Per the germline V gene, CDR1 is SEHNR and CDR2 is FQNEAQ (reference sequence). The CDR3 is CASRRAAGGETQYF. The CDR3 DNA is TGTGCCAGCAGGAGAGCGGCGGGGGGGGAGACCCAGTACTTC.

The chain joins TRBV27 to TRBJ2-7; 7 nucleotides line up with TRBD1. V dropped 7 bases and J dropped 7; count of bases not matched to a gene: 22. CDR1 and CDR2 from the germline V gene are MNHEY and SMNVEV (reference sequence). This CDR3 is built from 17 residues. The CDR3 coding sequence is TGTGCCAGCATTAAATTAGGGGGCGAAGGGGAACTAAGGGAGCAGTACTTC. It codes for CASIKLGGEGELREQYF.

The chain is built from TRBV10-3 and TRBJ1-3; the D is unclear. This CDR3 is built from 13 residues. Trimming shortened V by 2 bases and J by 4 bases, and 6 bases separated the two germline ends. Germline V gives CDR1 ENHRY, CDR2 SYGVKD. As DNA, the CDR3 is TGTGCCATCAGTGAGGAGAGGGGAAACACCATATATTTT. Translated: CAISEERGNTIYF.

This CDR3 reads CAWTPSLKTYEQYF. CDR3 coding DNA: TGTGCCTGGACCCCCTCACTAAAAACCTACGAGCAGTACTTC. This rearrangement joins TRBV30 to TRBJ2-7; unclear D gene. V shed 4 bases and J shed 2 bases, with 15 bases lying between them. This CDR3 has 14 residues. Germline V gene lookup returns CDR1 GTSNPN and CDR2 SVGIG (reference sequence).

This chain links TRBV21-1 with TRBJ1-3; the table's D call, TRBD1, was not checked against the DNA. TRBV21-1 is reported as a pseudogene. This CDR3 has 17 amino acids. The CDR3 spells CASSKAHGLTAGNTIYF. Written as DNA, the CDR3 is TGTGCCAGCAGCAAAGCGCATGGGCTCACCGCTGGAAACACCATATATTTT.

This clone was counted a few times. The rearrangement links TRBV7-6 to TRBJ1-6; 8 nucleotides agree with TRBD1. The V gene's germline CDR1 is SGHVS and CDR2 FNYEAQ. The CDR3 spans 14 residues. Losses at the gene ends were 4 bases for V and 8 bases for J; bases not matched to a gene: 4. This CDR3 reads CASSSGQGDSPLHF. CDR3 coding DNA: TGTGCCAGCAGCTCAGGACAGGGCGATTCACCCCTCCACTTT.

The rearrangement joins TRBV3-1 (or the pseudogene TRBV3-2) to TRBJ2-7; tentatively, D is TRBD1 (6 bases). The length of the CDR3 is 14 residues. The germline CDR1 and CDR2 sequences are LGHDT and YNNKEL (reference sequence). V was cut by 3 bases and J by 1 base, with 10 bases left in between. The CDR3 coding sequence is TGTGCCAGCAGCCAGCAACAGGGTTCCTACGAGCAGTACTTC. This gives the protein CASSQQQGSYEQYF.

The rearrangement uses TRBV27 and TRBJ2-2; D not resolved. V lost 6 bases and J lost 0, with 5 bases in between. The CDR3 has 13 amino acids. CDR1 and CDR2 (germline): MNHEY, SMNVEV (reference sequence). The CDR3 DNA is TGTGCCAGCAGGGGCCCGAACACCGGGGAGCTGTTTTTT. This sequence encodes CASRGPNTGELFF.

The chain employs TRBV30 and TRBJ2-7; perhaps TRBD1 as D (6 bases). Trimming left V 3 bases short and J 2 bases short, with 20 bases between. The V gene's germline CDR1 is GTSNPN and CDR2 SVGIG (reference sequence). This CDR3 comprises 16 residues. CDR3 DNA sequence: TGTGCCTGGAGCCGCCTTGAAGGGACAATAACCTACGAGCAGTACTTC. It specifies CAWSRLEGTITYEQYF.

This clone was detected only once. The genes are TRBV5-4 and TRBJ1-1, with 7 bases aligning to TRBD1. The CDR3 extends over 13 amino acids. Trimming took 6 bases from V and 3 from J; bases not matched to a gene: 5. The germline V gene encodes CDR1 SGHNT and CDR2 YYREEE (reference sequence). This chain's CDR3 is CASIDRVDTEAFF. The CDR3 region has the DNA TGTGCCAGCATTGACAGGGTTGACACTGAAGCTTTCTTT.

This chain connects TRBV7-9 to TRBJ1-1; D may be TRBD1 (6 bases). The CDR3 consists of 13 residues. Trimming shortened V by 5 bases and J by 7 bases, and 14 bases separated the two germline ends. Germline V gene sequence: CDR1 SEHNR, CDR2 FQNEAQ (reference sequence). The CDR3 region has the DNA TGTGCCAGCAGCAACATGGGACACGATGAAGCTTTCTTT. Residues: CASSNMGHDEAFF.

The chain combines TRBV5-4 with TRBJ2-1; 9 bases are a match to TRBD1. CDR3 length: 12 residues. The J segment lost 15 bases and the V segment lost 4 bases, leaving 8 bases of the junction unmatched. Per germline, CDR1 SGHNT and CDR2 YYREEE (reference sequence). The CDR3 DNA follows: TGTGCCAGCAGCCTCGACAGGGGGGTAACGTTCTTC. Amino acids: CASSLDRGVTFF.

The chain is built from TRBV7-2 and TRBJ1-5, with D possibly TRBD1 on 5 matching bases. V lost 0 bases to trimming and J lost 7 bases, with 13 bases between them. The CDR3 has 15 amino acids. Looked up from germline, CDR1 is SGHTA and CDR2 is FQGNSA. Here the CDR3 reads CASSLAPPEGQPQHF. The DNA for the CDR3 is TGTGCCAGCAGCTTAGCGCCCCCGGAGGGGCAGCCCCAGCATTTT. The full variable domain, its missing parts supplied by reference TRBV7-2 and TRBJ1-5, is GAGVSQSPSNKVTEKGKDVELRCDPISGHTALYWYRQSLGQGLEFLIYFQGNSAPDKSGLPSDRFSAERTGGSVSTLTIQRTQQEDSAVYLCASSLAPPEGQPQHFGDGTRLSIL.

The count of this clone is one. This chain uses TRBV30 with TRBJ1-4; no clear D gene. Germline CDR1 GTSNPN, CDR2 SVGIG (reference sequence). V was trimmed by 5 bases and J by 0 bases, leaving 13 bases between them. The CDR3 sequence is 15 residues long. This CDR3 is CAWRSHGATNEKLFF. DNA for the CDR3: TGTGCCTGGCGGAGCCACGGGGCAACTAATGAAAAACTGTTTTTT.

This clone was recorded only once. This chain links TRBV28 with TRBJ1-2, with TRBD1 identical over 7 bases. With 5 bases clipped from V and 4 bases from J, the junction kept 7 bases outside the gene matches. CDR3 length: 14 amino acids. In germline, CDR1 is MDHEN, CDR2 SYDVKM. CDR3 sequence: CASSKGGGIYGYTF. The CDR3 coding sequence is TGTGCCAGCAGTAAAGGGGGCGGGATCTATGGCTACACCTTC.

The V and J genes are TRBV4-3 and TRBJ2-5, with a possible D match to TRBD2 (6 bases). Trimming stripped 1 base from V and 9 bases from J, with 18 bases between. Germline assignment: CDR1 LGHNA and CDR2 YSLEER. This CDR3 has 15 residues. CDR3 DNA: TGCGCCAGCAGCCAAGCGGGGACTCCCACCGGGCCCCAGTACTTC. It encodes CASSQAGTPTGPQYF.

The chain combines TRBV5-6 with TRBJ1-1; D uncertain. Germline CDR1 and CDR2: SGHDT and YYEEEE. Trimming removed 1 base from V and 7 bases from J, with 8 bases in between. This CDR3 region has 12 residues. The CDR3 is CASSLPGVEAFF. CDR3 nucleotides: TGTGCCAGCAGCTTGCCGGGAGTTGAAGCTTTCTTT. The entire variable domain, with the rest obtained from reference TRBV5-6 and TRBJ1-1, is as follows: DAGVTQSPTHLIKTRGQQVTLRCSPKSGHDTVSWYQQALGQGPQFIFQYYEEEERQRGNFPDRFSGHQFPNYSSELNVNALLLGDSALYLCASSLPGVEAFFGQGTRLTVV.

The genes are TRBV6-2 or TRBV6-3 and TRBJ2-4, with TRBD2 matching over 9 bases. V lost 5 bases and J lost 0; bases outside the gene matches: 8. Germline values: CDR1 MNHEY, CDR2 SVGEGT. There are 17 residues in the CDR3. CDR3 nucleotides: TGTGCCAGCAGTAAGGGACTAGCAGAAGTAGCCAAAAACATTCAGTACTTC. Protein sequence: CASSKGLAEVAKNIQYF.

V and J are TRBV30 and TRBJ1-5; no definite D call. The V gene's germline CDR1 is GTSNPN and CDR2 SVGIG (reference sequence). The CDR3 extends over 14 amino acids. Trimming shortened V by 0 bases and J by 1 base, and 7 bases separated the two germline ends. The DNA of the CDR3 is TGTGCCTGGAGTGTACGGCGGAGCAATCAGCCCCAGCATTTT. It is translated as CAWSVRRSNQPQHF. Full variable domain (missing parts from reference TRBV30 and TRBJ1-5): SQTIHQWPATLVQPVGSPLSLECTVEGTSNPNLYWYRQAAGRGLQLLFYSVGIGQISSEVPQNLSASRPQDRQFILSSKKLLLSDSGFYLCAWSVRRSNQPQHFGDGTRLSIL.